One sample yielded the 10 T cell receptor beta chains listed below, sequenced in a study of technical replicates of blood from a few donors. Only in-frame clones appear in the TCRdb table, and some are missing; sequencing was by immunoSEQ multiplex PCR. The repertoire holds roughly 68,000 clones, with 80% to 95% as singletons. Sequencing was carried out using PBMCs. The receptors originated from a human donor in good health. Some clones in this sample may be carry-over from other donors' samples.

The rearrangement joins TRBV4-3 to TRBJ2-5; 7 nucleotides agree with TRBD2. This CDR3 spans 14 amino acids. The trim removed 3 bases at V and 5 bases at J, leaving 6 bases unmatched. Looked up from germline, CDR1 is LGHNA and CDR2 is YSLEER. The DNA for the CDR3 is TGCGCCAGCAGCCATGGGCCTAGCGGCGAGACCCAGTACTTC. Translation gives CASSHGPSGETQYF.

The gene calls are TRBV5-4 and TRBJ2-3, with 11 bases identical to TRBD2. The CDR3 is made up of 18 amino acids. The V and J ends lost 0 bases and 5 bases, in that order; junction bases with no gene match: 11. Per germline, CDR1 SGHNT and CDR2 YYREEE (reference sequence). The CDR3 spells CASSLGLAGTRTGDTQYF. Written as DNA, the CDR3 is TGTGCCAGCAGCTTGGGACTAGCGGGAACCCGAACGGGAGATACGCAGTATTTT.

In this sample, this clone turned up a few times. The chain has TRBV5-1 and TRBJ1-2; D remains unclear. Per the germline V gene, CDR1 is SGHRS and CDR2 is YFSETQ. The V gene lost 5 bases and the J gene lost 4 bases, with 12 bases spanning the gap. The CDR3 length is 13 residues. This chain's CDR3 is CASRSLSGYGYTF. The DNA of the CDR3 is TGCGCCAGCAGATCCCTCTCGGGCTATGGCTACACCTTC.

The V and J genes are TRBV6-5 and TRBJ2-7, with D possibly matching TRBD1 (6 bases). The V end was cut by 7 bases, the J end by 6 bases, with 13 bases between. This CDR3 contains 12 residues. Germline V gene sequence: CDR1 MNHEY, CDR2 SVGAGI. The DNA of the CDR3 is TGTGCCAGCAAGCGGACAGCTGGCGAGCAGTACTTC. It specifies CASKRTAGEQYF.

The genes are TRBV7-9 and TRBJ2-3; 10 nucleotides line up with TRBD2. The germline V gene has CDR1 SEHNR and CDR2 FQNEAQ (reference sequence). The CDR3 length is 15 residues. With V trimmed by 2 bases and J by 4 bases, 3 bases remained unmatched. The CDR3 loop is CASSLRLAGADTQYF. The DNA of the CDR3 is TGTGCCAGCAGCTTAAGGCTAGCGGGAGCAGATACGCAGTATTTT.

The chain couples TRBV7-2 to TRBJ2-1, with TRBD1 matching 8 bases. Germline loops: CDR1 SGHTA, CDR2 FQGNSA. Germline trimming cut 2 bases from V and 2 bases from J; bases unmatched to any gene: 2. This CDR3 has 15 amino acids. In DNA, the CDR3 is TGTGCCAGCAGCTTAAAACAGGGGGCCTACAATGAGCAGTTCTTC. The encoded protein is CASSLKQGAYNEQFF. Filled out from reference TRBV7-2 and TRBJ2-1, the complete variable domain reads GAGVSQSPSNKVTEKGKDVELRCDPISGHTALYWYRQSLGQGLEFLIYFQGNSAPDKSGLPSDRFSAERTGGSVSTLTIQRTQQEDSAVYLCASSLKQGAYNEQFFGPGTRLTVL.

The chain carries TRBV7-2 and TRBJ2-6; D unclear. V lost 5 bases and J 7 bases, leaving 12 bases between the germline ends. The germline gives CDR1 SGHTA, CDR2 FQGNSA. The CDR3 spans 14 residues. The CDR3 DNA reads TGTGCCAGCAGCCCCCCAGGCCCTGCCAACGTCCTGACTTTC. Translation: CASSPPGPANVLTF.

CDR3 DNA: TGTGCCAGCAGCCAAGAAAGGCTAGCGGGGGCTTCGGCAGATACGCAGTATTTT. Translation: CASSQERLAGASADTQYF. The chain uses TRBV4-2 and TRBJ2-3; 10 bases map to TRBD2. V shed 0 bases, J shed 4 bases, and the junction held 10 bases outside the gene matches. The CDR3 contains 18 residues. Germline CDR1 and CDR2: LGHNA and YNFKEQ.

The V and J genes are TRBV7-6 and TRBJ2-7, with D possibly TRBD1 on 5 matching bases. This CDR3 contains 15 residues. Looked up from germline, CDR1 is SGHVS and CDR2 is FNYEAQ. V was pared by 3 bases and J by 3 bases, with 15 bases between. The CDR3 DNA is TGTGCCAGCAGCTTGTTCCAGGGCATGGGCTACGAGCAGTACTTC. This encodes CASSLFQGMGYEQYF.

The rearrangement uses TRBV5-6 and TRBJ1-1, with no clear D. The V end lost 0 bases, the J end lost 0 bases, and 12 bases lay between the germline ends. The CDR3 extends over 16 amino acids. Germline-derived CDR1 and CDR2 are SGHDT and YYEEEE. CDR3 DNA: TGTGCCAGCAGCTTGGAGGGTCGGAGGGTGAACACTGAAGCTTTCTTT. Its translation is CASSLEGRRVNTEAFF.